The 17 T cell receptor beta chains below were found in one sample sequenced in a study of human T cells and chemical hapten exposure. Time point noted: pre-sensitization, week 0. Treatment meaning: therapeutic diphenylcyclopropenone sensitization with weekly scalp DPC. TCRdb re-derived calls from the RACE reads in MiXCR, one entry per CDR3 protein. This repertoire shows some 400,000 distinct CDR3 sequences, roughly 4.6% found once; its top ten account for around 2.6%. This specimen consisted of whole blood, obtained in connection with sensitization to the hapten diphenylcyclopropenone (DPC). The receptors here all came from a woman aged 45-59 years with alopecia areata. Some clones in this sample may be carry-over from other donors' samples.

This clonotype was detected a few times. The rearrangement joins TRBV6-1 to TRBJ2-3; possible D gene TRBD1, 6 bases. Trimming cost V 1 base and J 4 bases, with 15 bases left between them. This CDR3 contains 16 residues. The germline V gene encodes CDR1 MNHNS and CDR2 SASEGT. The CDR3, as DNA: TGTGCCAGCAGTGAAGGAAGGGGACACTGGGCAGATACGCAGTATTTT. Protein product: CASSEGRGHWADTQYF.

This clonotype was seen repeatedly, ten times or more. J is TRBJ2-3 and V is TRBV12-5; 11 bases agree with TRBD2. The CDR3 is made up of 18 amino acids. J gave up 2 bases and V 4 bases, and 11 bases lay outside the gene matches. The germline V gene encodes CDR1 LGHNT and CDR2 FRNRAP. The CDR3 loop reads CASGWVSGRGRDTDTQYF. In DNA form, the CDR3 reads TGTGCTAGTGGTTGGGTTAGCGGGAGGGGCCGAGACACAGATACGCAGTATTTT.

This clonotype was observed a handful of times. The CDR3 reads CASRSRQGQNTGELFF. The CDR3 region has the DNA TGTGCCAGCAGAAGTAGACAGGGACAAAACACCGGGGAGCTGTTTTTT. V and J are TRBV6-1 and TRBJ2-2, with 7 bases that match TRBD1. V lost 6 bases to trimming and J lost 2 bases; unmatched junction nucleotides: 9. Looked up from germline, CDR1 is MNHNS and CDR2 is SASEGT. This CDR3 contains 16 residues.

This clonotype was seen at least ten times. This chain connects TRBV24-1 to TRBJ2-7, with TRBD1 as a possible D gene (6 bases). This CDR3 spans 17 amino acids. Germline assignment: CDR1 KGHDR and CDR2 SFDVKD. Trimming stripped 0 bases from V and 0 bases from J, with 14 bases between. CDR3 sequence (DNA): TGTGCCACCAGTGATTTGCAGAACACAGGGAGCTCCTACGAGCAGTACTTC. Its protein is CATSDLQNTGSSYEQYF.

Note on this clonotype: This sequence may be a read error, since a much larger clone differs from it by one base. The chain is built from TRBV28 and TRBJ2-5; a weak D match, TRBD2 (6 bases). The CDR3 contains 13 residues. In germline, CDR1 is MDHEN, CDR2 SYDVKM. CDR3 nucleotide sequence: TGTGTCTCACGGGAGCCCGAATCCGAGACCCAGTACTTC. It codes for CVSREPESETQYF.

This clonotype has a count of ten or more. The chain uses TRBV7-2 and TRBJ2-5, with D perhaps TRBD1 or TRBD2 (5 bases each). The CDR3 covers 18 residues. Per germline, CDR1 SGHTA and CDR2 FQGNSA. V was clipped by 4 bases and J by 0 bases, with 21 bases between them. For the CDR3, the DNA is TGTGCCAGCAGCTCGCCCGGGACCGGCATCCTGTACCAAGAGACCCAGTACTTC. Translated: CASSSPGTGILYQETQYF.

The table lists this clonotype with a few counts. The chain joins TRBV27 to TRBJ2-5; D gene uncertain. Trimming removed 1 base from V and 1 base from J, with 7 bases in between. Germline V gives CDR1 MNHEY, CDR2 SMNVEV (reference sequence). The CDR3 runs to 14 residues. CDR3 amino acids: CASSLWGFQETQYF. CDR3 nucleotides: TGTGCCAGCAGTTTATGGGGTTTCCAAGAGACCCAGTACTTC.

The V gene is TRBV19, the J gene TRBJ1-5; the match to TRBD1 covers 9 bases. CDR3 length equals 16 residues. Trimming cost V 6 bases and J 0 bases; bases outside gene matches: 6. CDR1 and CDR2 (germline): LNHDA, SQIVND (reference sequence). The CDR3 bases are TGTGCCAGTAGAGGACAGGGGCCCTTTAGCAATCAGCCCCAGCATTTT. Protein sequence: CASRGQGPFSNQPQHF.

This clonotype was counted at least ten times. The J gene is TRBJ1-2, the V gene TRBV10-3, with D unclear. The CDR3 contains 15 residues. Germline assignment: CDR1 ENHRY and CDR2 SYGVKD. Trimming left V 0 bases short and J 5 bases short, with 13 bases between. The CDR3 nucleotides read TGTGCCATCAGTGAGTCGCAGGCCTTGGAATATGGCTACACCTTC. Amino acids: CAISESQALEYGYTF.

This clonotype was found a few times. The rearrangement joins TRBV7-9 to TRBJ2-7, with D possibly TRBD1 on 6 matching bases. The V end lost 4 bases, the J end lost 6 bases, and 13 bases lay between the germline ends. The CDR3 sequence is 13 residues long. The germline V gene has CDR1 SEHNR and CDR2 FQNEAQ (reference sequence). The CDR3 is CASSSPQGREQYF. DNA of the CDR3: TGTGCCAGCAGCTCACCACAGGGTCGCGAGCAGTACTTC.

Ten or more counts support this clonotype. The V call is TRBV7-9, the J call TRBJ2-3; weak D call: TRBD2 (6 bases). Germline loops: CDR1 SEHNR, CDR2 FQNEAQ (reference sequence). V was trimmed by 2 bases and J by 4 bases, leaving 10 bases between them. This CDR3 is built from 14 residues. DNA of the CDR3: TGTGCCAGCAGCTTAACGGGAGAGGCAGATACGCAGTATTTT. The encoded protein is CASSLTGEADTQYF. The full variable domain, with the rest looked up from reference TRBV7-9 and TRBJ2-3, is DTGVSQNPRHKITKRGQNVTFRCDPISEHNRLYWYRQTLGQGPEFLTYFQNEAQLEKSRLLSDRFSAERPKGSFSTLEIQRTEQGDSAMYLCASSLTGEADTQYFGPGTRLTVL.

This clonotype was detected ten times or more. The chain joins TRBV29-1 to TRBJ2-3; 8 bases are a match to TRBD1. The CDR3 sequence is 13 residues long. The germline V gene has CDR1 SQVTM and CDR2 ANQGSEA. V shed 5 bases and J 5 bases; nucleotides not matched to a gene: 6. CDR3 DNA sequence: TGCAGCGTTCGGGACAGGAGGGGAGATACGCAGTATTTT. Amino acids: CSVRDRRGDTQYF.

This clonotype was observed a few times. V gene TRBV15 combines with J gene TRBJ2-7; no clear D. V dropped 0 bases and J dropped 0 bases, with 6 bases sitting between them. Germline V lookup: CDR1 LNHNV, CDR2 YYDKDF (reference sequence). This CDR3 region has 14 residues. The CDR3, as DNA: TGTGCCACCAGCAGAGACGGCCGCTCCTACGAGCAGTACTTC. The encoded protein is CATSRDGRSYEQYF.

This clonotype has a handful of counts. This chain uses TRBV7-2 with TRBJ1-5; 9 bases are shared with TRBD1. The germline V gene has CDR1 SGHTA and CDR2 FQGNSA. Trimming took 3 bases from V and 6 from J; bases not matched to a gene: 3. The CDR3 is 14 residues long. The CDR3 DNA follows: TGTGCCAGCAGCTTGGGACAGGGCGTTCAGCCCCAGCATTTT. This sequence encodes CASSLGQGVQPQHF.

The V call is TRBV2, the J call TRBJ2-5; D gene unclear. Looked up from germline, CDR1 is SNHLY and CDR2 is FYNNEI. V lost 3 bases and J lost 4, with 6 bases in between. The CDR3 is 12 residues long. The DNA of the CDR3 is TGTGCCAGCAGTGACCAGGCAGAGACCCAGTACTTC. Translated, it gives CASSDQAETQYF.

At least ten counts were recorded for this clonotype. The J gene is TRBJ1-4, the V gene TRBV9; no clear D gene. Trimming shortened V by 3 bases and J by 0 bases, and 6 bases separated the two germline ends. In germline, CDR1 is SGDLS, CDR2 YYNGEE. The CDR3 is 14 amino acids. The CDR3 DNA follows: TGTGCCAGCAGCGCCTCCGCAACTAATGAAAAACTGTTTTTT. It yields the protein CASSASATNEKLFF.

The table lists this clonotype with many counts. The chain has TRBV18 and TRBJ2-3; TRBD2 matches 8 bases. In germline, CDR1 is KGHSH, CDR2 LQKENI. This CDR3 comprises 16 residues. With 3 bases clipped from V and 2 bases from J, the junction kept 7 bases outside the gene matches. CDR3 DNA: TGTGCCAGCTCACCGGACAGCGGGAGATCCACAGATACGCAGTATTTT. Its translation is CASSPDSGRSTDTQYF.